The 16 T cell receptor beta chains listed next were all sequenced from one sample in a study of patients and donors after allogeneic stem cell transplantation. TCRdb redid the calling of the RT-PCR reads with MiXCR, one entry per CDR3 protein. The sample shows 100,000 to 120,000 distinct CDR3 sequences, approximately 40% of them seen only once. Sequencing used blood, either unsorted or a sorted T cell fraction (not recorded which). The receptor set was obtained from a human donor who was either an allogeneic HSCT recipient or a stem cell or donor lymphocyte infusion donor (not recorded which). It is not recorded whose cells these are; they may come from a transplant donor.

This clonotype was seen once. This rearrangement joins TRBV7-9 to TRBJ2-7; D is undetermined. The CDR3 totals 14 residues. The V end was cut by 1 base, the J end by 7 bases, with 14 bases between. Germline lookup yields CDR1 SEHNR and CDR2 FQNEAQ (reference sequence). CDR3 in DNA: TGTGCCAGCAGCTTAGGAGGCAGTATTCGGGAGCAGTACTTC. Amino acid sequence: CASSLGGSIREQYF. Full variable domain (rest looked up from reference TRBV7-9 and TRBJ2-7): DTGVSQNPRHKITKRGQNVTFRCDPISEHNRLYWYRQTLGQGPEFLTYFQNEAQLEKSRLLSDRFSAERPKGSFSTLEIQRTEQGDSAMYLCASSLGGSIREQYFGPGTRLTVT.

The genes are TRBV7-2 and TRBJ2-1; D not resolved. The CDR3 sequence is 13 residues long. Germline CDR1 is SGHTA and CDR2 is FQGNSA. V lost 2 bases, J lost 6 bases, and 8 bases lay in between. The CDR3 reads CASSLSWANEQFF. In DNA, the CDR3 is TGTGCCAGCAGCTTAAGCTGGGCCAATGAGCAGTTCTTC.

Only a few counts were recorded for this clonotype. The V call is TRBV28, the J call TRBJ1-1; possibly TRBD1 for D (6 bases). Trimming removed 7 bases at V and 0 bases at J, with 12 bases between. The V gene's germline CDR1 is MDHEN and CDR2 SYDVKM. CDR3 size: 14 residues. CDR3 residues: CASTRGGMNTEAFF. The CDR3, as DNA: TGTGCCAGCACCCGAGGGGGGATGAACACTGAAGCTTTCTTT.

The V gene is TRBV10-1, the J gene TRBJ2-1; the D gene is possibly TRBD1 (5 bases). The CDR3 runs 13 residues. Germline values: CDR1 WNHNN, CDR2 SYGVQD (reference sequence). The V end lost 6 bases, the J end lost 0 bases, and 6 bases lay between the germline ends. CDR3 in DNA: TGCGCCAGCAGCGACAGCTCCTACAATGAGCAGTTCTTC. This codes for CASSDSSYNEQFF.

V gene TRBV20-1 combines with J gene TRBJ2-7; D uncertain. The germline gives CDR1 DFQATT, CDR2 SNEGSKA (reference sequence). Trimming removed 2 bases at V and 6 bases at J, with 11 bases between. This CDR3 contains 12 residues. The DNA of the CDR3 is TGCAGTGCTAGATCCACTTTCATCGAGCAGTACTTC. Its protein is CSARSTFIEQYF.

The V call is TRBV6-2 or TRBV6-3, the J call TRBJ1-5; tentatively, D is TRBD1 (6 bases). The CDR3 consists of 17 residues. Trimming removed 1 base at V and 7 bases at J, with 20 bases between. Germline V gene sequence: CDR1 MNHEY, CDR2 SVGEGT. Here the CDR3 reads CASSYWGGDSTGQPQHF. The CDR3 bases are TGTGCCAGCAGTTACTGGGGGGGCGACTCGACAGGCCAGCCCCAGCATTTT.

This clonotype appeared a few times. The genes are TRBV5-6 and TRBJ2-1, with D perhaps TRBD2 (5 bases). Trimming took 5 bases from V and 6 from J, leaving 12 bases between them. The CDR3 length is 13 residues. The germline V gene encodes CDR1 SGHDT and CDR2 YYEEEE. CDR3 in DNA: TGTGCCAGCAGGGCCTGGGGAGCCAATGAGCAGTTCTTC. Translation: CASRAWGANEQFF.

This clonotype was seen repeatedly, ten times or more. The chain uses TRBV7-2 and TRBJ2-3; 7 bases agree with TRBD2. With 5 bases clipped from V and 3 bases from J, the junction kept 11 bases outside the gene matches. CDR1 and CDR2 (germline): SGHTA, FQGNSA. This CDR3 is 16 amino acids long. Here the CDR3 DNA reads TGTGCCAGCAGCCCAGGGTGGGGGGGAAGGACAGATACGCAGTATTTT. Protein product: CASSPGWGGRTDTQYF.

The rearrangement links TRBV18 to TRBJ2-1; 8 bases are shared with TRBD2. V dropped 8 bases and J dropped 4; count of bases not matched to a gene: 19. From germline, CDR1 is KGHSH and CDR2 LQKENI. The CDR3 is 18 amino acids. DNA of the CDR3: TGTGCCAGCCCCCCCCTCGGGGCGGGAGGCCTCATATACAATGAGCAGTTCTTC. Translating it yields CASPPLGAGGLIYNEQFF.

In this sample, this clonotype turned up a few times. This chain connects TRBV15 to TRBJ2-7, with D unclear. CDR3 length equals 13 residues. Trimming cost V 6 bases and J 6 bases, with 15 bases left between them. From germline, CDR1 is LNHNV and CDR2 YYDKDF (reference sequence). CDR3 amino acids: CATRSPKSGEQYF. Here the CDR3 DNA reads TGTGCCACCAGGTCTCCCAAATCGGGCGAGCAGTACTTC.

This clonotype was observed a handful of times. The rearrangement joins TRBV29-1 to TRBJ2-3, with 9 bases matching TRBD2. Trimming at V came to 6 bases and at J to 2 bases, leaving 3 bases not matched to a gene. Germline V gene data show CDR1 as SQVTM and CDR2 as ANQGSEA. The CDR3 totals 13 residues. CDR3 loop: CSVLAGSTDTQYF. The CDR3 DNA reads as TGCAGCGTCCTAGCGGGATCCACAGATACGCAGTATTTT.

This chain joins TRBV27 and TRBJ1-6; TRBD1 might be the D (5 bases). The CDR3 consists of 19 residues. The V gene lost 5 bases and the J gene lost 6 bases, with 26 bases spanning the gap. Per germline, CDR1 MNHEY and CDR2 SMNVEV (reference sequence). This chain's CDR3 is CASSRPSSRDSGLNSPLHF. The CDR3 region has the DNA TGTGCCAGCAGTAGGCCCTCTTCCAGGGATTCGGGCCTTAATTCACCCCTCCACTTT.

V usage is TRBV2 and J usage is TRBJ2-2; D gene uncertain. Germline V gene sequence: CDR1 SNHLY, CDR2 FYNNEI. The CDR3 is 12 residues long. Trimming stripped 10 bases from V and 7 bases from J, with 13 bases between. CDR3 nucleotide sequence: TGTGCCACCAGGAAAGTGGGCGGGGAGCTGTTTTTT. This codes for CATRKVGGELFF.

This clonotype was recorded a few times. The chain combines TRBV29-1 with TRBJ2-3, with TRBD2 as a possible D gene (5 bases). The germline V gene encodes CDR1 SQVTM and CDR2 ANQGSEA. V gave up 3 bases and J gave up 4 bases, with 11 bases separating them. The CDR3 totals 13 residues. CDR3 amino acids: CSVDPSFPDTQYF. CDR3 nucleotides: TGCAGCGTTGACCCTAGCTTCCCAGATACGCAGTATTTT.

This chain joins TRBV5-1 and TRBJ2-7, with D unclear. Germline V CDR1 and CDR2: SGHRS, YFSETQ. The CDR3 runs to 13 residues. Trimming removed 0 bases from V and 3 bases from J, with 7 bases in between. The CDR3 DNA follows: TGCGCCAGCAGCTTGGAGGTGATCTACGAGCAGTACTTC. This gives the protein CASSLEVIYEQYF.

Only a few counts were recorded for this clonotype. The chain employs TRBV29-1 and TRBJ2-1; 9 bases map to TRBD2. The V segment lost 3 bases and the J segment 2 bases; nucleotides outside the gene matches: 8. This CDR3 has 16 residues. The V gene's germline CDR1 is SQVTM and CDR2 ANQGSEA. DNA for the CDR3: TGCAGCGTTGAGCCTAGGACTAGCGATCCCTACAATGAGCAGTTCTTC. This encodes CSVEPRTSDPYNEQFF.